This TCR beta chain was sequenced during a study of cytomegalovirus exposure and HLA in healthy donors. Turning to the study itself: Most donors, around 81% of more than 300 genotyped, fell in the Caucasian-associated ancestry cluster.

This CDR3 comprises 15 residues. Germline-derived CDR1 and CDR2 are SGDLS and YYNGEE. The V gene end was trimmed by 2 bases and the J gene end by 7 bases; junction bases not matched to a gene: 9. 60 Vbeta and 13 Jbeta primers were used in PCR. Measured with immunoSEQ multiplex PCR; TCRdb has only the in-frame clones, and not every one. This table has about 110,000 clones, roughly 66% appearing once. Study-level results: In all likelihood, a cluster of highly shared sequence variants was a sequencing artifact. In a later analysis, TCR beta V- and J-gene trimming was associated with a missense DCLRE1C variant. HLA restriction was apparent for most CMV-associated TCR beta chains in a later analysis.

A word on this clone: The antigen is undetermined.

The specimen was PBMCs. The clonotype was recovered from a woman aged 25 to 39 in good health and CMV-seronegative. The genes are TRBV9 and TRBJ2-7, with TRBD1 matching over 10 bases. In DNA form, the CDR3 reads TGTGCCAGCAGCGTGTCGACAGGGGGCTTTGGTGAGCAGTACTTC. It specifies CASSVSTGGFGEQYF.